Listed below are T cell receptor beta chains from one sample, sequenced in a study of cytomegalovirus exposure and HLA in healthy donors. Profiling relied on immunoSEQ multiplex PCR, and the TCRdb table lists in-frame clones only, not all of them. The profile shows approximately 280,000 clones, about 90% of them singletons. Material: PBMCs. These receptors were obtained from a woman aged 18-29 years in good health and CMV-seronegative. The CDR3 runs from the conserved cysteine through the conserved F or W. The D gene is left open where the match is weak. The listing skips clone size in some rows; elsewhere it reads once, few, many or a size class.

cdr3_nt cdr3_aa clone_size j_call cdr3_length d_call v_call
TGTGCCAGCAGCACGAGCGGGACTAGCACAGATACGCAGTATTTT CASSTSGTSTDTQYF NA TRBJ2-3 15 TRBD2 TRBV7-3
TGTGCCAGCAGCTTCCGCCCGCCGACAGGGGGAGAAGGTGAAGCTTTCTTT CASSFRPPTGGEGEAFF NA TRBJ1-1 17 TRBD1 TRBV7-3
TGTGCCAGCAGCGGGCAAGGACAGGGAGATCAGCCCCAGCATTTT CASSGQGQGDQPQHF NA TRBJ1-5 15 TRBD1 TRBV5-5
TGTGCCAGTAGTTTCGGGGCGGGGGCCTACAATGAGCAGTTCTTC CASSFGAGAYNEQFF NA TRBJ2-1 15 TRBD2 TRBV19
TGCGCCAGCAGCTTCACGGGGGGCCAAGAGACCCAGTACTTC CASSFTGGQETQYF NA TRBJ2-5 14 TRBD2 TRBV5-1
TGTGCCAGCAGCGCCAAGCGGGACTTGAAAAGGGATACGCAGTATTTT CASSAKRDLKRDTQYF NA TRBJ2-3 16 TRBD2 TRBV7-2
TGCGCCAGCAGCCTAGCGAGTGAGCAGTTCTTC CASSLASEQFF NA TRBJ2-1 11 NA TRBV5-1
TGTGCCAGCAGTTCGGCCGGACCGGACAGCTATGGCTACACCTTC CASSSAGPDSYGYTF NA TRBJ1-2 15 NA TRBV27
TGTGCCAGCAGCGATCCTCCCCTCGGGGGATATGGCTACACCTTC CASSDPPLGGYGYTF NA TRBJ1-2 15 NA TRBV28
TGTGCCAGCAACCTAGGACTAGCGGGGACCGATACGCAGTATTTT CASNLGLAGTDTQYF NA TRBJ2-3 15 TRBD2 TRBV2
TGTGCCAGCACCCTAGCGGGGATTGAAGAGACCCAGTACTTC CASTLAGIEETQYF once TRBJ2-5 14 TRBD2 TRBV11-2
TGTGCCAGCAGTTACTCTCTCTCCTACGAGCAGTACTTC CASSYSLSYEQYF few TRBJ2-7 13 NA TRBV6-6
TGTGCCATCAGTGTCTCCGGGGAGGGTTCACCCCTCCACTTT CAISVSGEGSPLHF once TRBJ1-6 14 NA TRBV10-3
TGCGCCAGCAGCCCCCTAAGACTACCCGAGCAGTTCTTC CASSPLRLPEQFF few TRBJ2-1 13 NA TRBV5-1
TGTGCCACCAGCAGCGTCAATCTCCAGGAACAGCCCCAGCATTTT CATSSVNLQEQPQHF NA TRBJ1-5 15 NA TRBV15
TGCGCCAGCAGCTGGCGGGGGGGGAGTGCGGGGGAGCAGTACTTC CASSWRGGSAGEQYF NA TRBJ2-7 15 TRBD2 TRBV5-1
TGCGCCAGCAGCCAAGTCGCCGGGGAGCTGTTTTTT CASSQVAGELFF NA TRBJ2-2 12 NA TRBV4-1
TGTGCCAGCATGGTGGCGGGGGAGTTGCACAATGAGCAGTTCTTC CASMVAGELHNEQFF NA TRBJ2-1 15 TRBD2 TRBV2
TGCGCCAGCAGCAGGACAGGGGTAGAGACCCAGTACTTC CASSRTGVETQYF NA TRBJ2-5 13 TRBD1 TRBV4-1
TGTGCCAGCAGTGGGGTGACAGGCCAAGAGACCCAGTACTTC CASSGVTGQETQYF NA TRBJ2-5 14 NA TRBV2
TGTGCCAGCAGACTTACCCCTTCGACAGGGAAAGGATCACCCCTCCACTTT CASRLTPSTGKGSPLHF NA TRBJ1-6 17 TRBD1 TRBV2
TGTGCTAGCAGCTATATTGGGACAGGGGGCCAAGAGCCCCAGTACTTC CASSYIGTGGQEPQYF NA TRBJ2-5 16 TRBD1 TRBV7-7
TGTGCCAGTCAAAATGTAGGGCTAGCGGGCACAGATACGCAGTATTTT CASQNVGLAGTDTQYF NA TRBJ2-3 16 TRBD2 TRBV5-6
TGTGCCAGCAGTTACAGGGGACTCGCCTACAATGAGCAGTTCTTC CASSYRGLAYNEQFF NA TRBJ2-1 15 NA TRBV6-5
TGCAGCGTTGAGGAAAGCGAGACAGGGGGTTACAATGAGCAGTTCTTC CSVEESETGGYNEQFF NA TRBJ2-1 16 TRBD1 TRBV29-1
TGTGCCAGCAGTTTCAAGGGGGCGGGCCAAACCCAGTACTTC CASSFKGAGQTQYF once TRBJ2-5 14 TRBD1 TRBV27
TGTGCCAGCAGCCCGACAGGGGTGGCCACTGAAGCTTTCTTT CASSPTGVATEAFF NA TRBJ1-1 14 TRBD1 TRBV2
TGTGCCAGCAGCTCGGGGTCGGGCGTTAACACTGAAGCTTTCTTT CASSSGSGVNTEAFF NA TRBJ1-1 15 NA TRBV5-4
TGTGCCAGCTGCAACTACGGGACAGGGGCCTACGAGCAGTACTTC CASCNYGTGAYEQYF NA TRBJ2-7 15 TRBD1 TRBV7-9
TGTGCCAGCAGTGAAAGGGACAGGGAAGCTAGCTCTGAAGCTTTCTTT CASSERDREASSEAFF NA TRBJ1-1 16 TRBD1 TRBV2
TGTGCCAGCAGTTACTCGTCTACAGCTGGAAACACCATATATTTT CASSYSSTAGNTIYF NA TRBJ1-3 15 NA TRBV6-5
TGTGCCAGCTTAGGGAGCACTGAAGCTTTCTTT CASLGSTEAFF NA TRBJ1-1 11 NA TRBV6-6
TGCGCCAGCACCTCCTTGGACAGGAATGGGGGTGAGCAGTTCTTC CASTSLDRNGGEQFF NA TRBJ2-1 15 TRBD1 TRBV5-1
TGTGCCAGCAGTGACTCAGGGAGGAACTATGGCTACACCTTC CASSDSGRNYGYTF NA TRBJ1-2 14 NA TRBV7-2
TGCGCCAGCAGCCCCAGGGGAGGGAATCAGCCCCAGCATTTT CASSPRGGNQPQHF NA TRBJ1-5 14 NA TRBV5-1
TGTGCCAGCAGTTTTGGGCCGGAGGCCTACGAGCAGTACTTC CASSFGPEAYEQYF NA TRBJ2-7 14 NA TRBV6-5
TGCGCCAGCAGAATTAGCAATGAGCAGTTCTTC CASRISNEQFF NA TRBJ2-1 11 NA TRBV5-1
TGCGCCAGCAGCTTGGAGGGACAGGGGTTTCGAGAGACCCAGTACTTC CASSLEGQGFRETQYF NA TRBJ2-5 16 TRBD1 TRBV5-1
TGTGCCAGCAGAGCCGGGACACGAGTGAACACCGGGGAGCTGTTTTTT CASRAGTRVNTGELFF NA TRBJ2-2 16 NA TRBV2
TGTGCCAGCAGCCCCCTGGGAGGTGGAGGCTACGAGCAGTACTTC CASSPLGGGGYEQYF once TRBJ2-7 15 NA TRBV7-7
TGTGCCAGCAGTTACACGAGCGGGGGGCCCCACTACGAGCAGTACTTC CASSYTSGGPHYEQYF NA TRBJ2-7 16 TRBD2 TRBV6-5